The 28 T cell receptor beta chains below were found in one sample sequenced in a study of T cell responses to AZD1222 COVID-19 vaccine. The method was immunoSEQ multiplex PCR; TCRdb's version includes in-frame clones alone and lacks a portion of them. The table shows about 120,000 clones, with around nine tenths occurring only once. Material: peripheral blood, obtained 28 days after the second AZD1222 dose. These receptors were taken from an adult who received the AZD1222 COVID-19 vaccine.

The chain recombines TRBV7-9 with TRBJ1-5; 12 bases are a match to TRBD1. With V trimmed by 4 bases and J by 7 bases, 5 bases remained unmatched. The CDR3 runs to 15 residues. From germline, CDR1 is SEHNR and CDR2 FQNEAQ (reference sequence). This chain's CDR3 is CASSSGTGGDQPQHF. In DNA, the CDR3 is TGTGCCAGCAGCTCCGGGACAGGGGGCGACCAGCCCCAGCATTTT.

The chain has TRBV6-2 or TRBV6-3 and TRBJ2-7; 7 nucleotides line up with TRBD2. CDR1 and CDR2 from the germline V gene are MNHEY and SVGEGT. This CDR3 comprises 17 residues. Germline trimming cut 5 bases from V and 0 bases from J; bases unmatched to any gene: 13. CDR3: CASSRRFPGGNSYEQYF. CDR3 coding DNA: TGTGCCAGCAGTAGACGGTTCCCGGGAGGAAACTCCTACGAGCAGTACTTC.

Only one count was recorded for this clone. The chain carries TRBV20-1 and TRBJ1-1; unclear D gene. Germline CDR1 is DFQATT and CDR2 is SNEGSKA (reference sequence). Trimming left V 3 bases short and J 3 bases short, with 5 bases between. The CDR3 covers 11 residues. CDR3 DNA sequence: TGCAGTGCTAGGAAGTACACTGAAGCTTTCTTT. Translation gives CSARKYTEAFF.

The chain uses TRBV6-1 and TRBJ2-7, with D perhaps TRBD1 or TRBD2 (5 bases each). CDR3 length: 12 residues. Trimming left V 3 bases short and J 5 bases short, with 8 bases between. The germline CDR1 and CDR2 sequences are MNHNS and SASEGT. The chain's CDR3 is CASSDWGNEQYF. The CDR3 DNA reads TGTGCCAGCAGTGATTGGGGGAACGAGCAGTACTTC.

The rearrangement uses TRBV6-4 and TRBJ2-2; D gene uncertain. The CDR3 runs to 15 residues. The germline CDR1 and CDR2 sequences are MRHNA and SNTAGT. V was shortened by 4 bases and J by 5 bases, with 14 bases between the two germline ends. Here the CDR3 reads CASSVNAQTTGELFF. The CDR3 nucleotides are TGTGCCAGCAGTGTGAATGCACAGACAACCGGGGAGCTGTTTTTT.

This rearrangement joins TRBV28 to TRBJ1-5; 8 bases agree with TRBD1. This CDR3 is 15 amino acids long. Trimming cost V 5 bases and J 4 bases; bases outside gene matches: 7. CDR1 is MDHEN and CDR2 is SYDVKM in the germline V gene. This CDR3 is CASSQQGEGNQPQHF. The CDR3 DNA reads TGTGCCAGCAGTCAACAGGGGGAAGGGAATCAGCCCCAGCATTTT.

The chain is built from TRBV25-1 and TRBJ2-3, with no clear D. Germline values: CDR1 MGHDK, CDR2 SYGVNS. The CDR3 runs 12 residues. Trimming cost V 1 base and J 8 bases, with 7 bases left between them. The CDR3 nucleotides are TGTGCCAGCAGTGAATCCAGTGCTACGCAGTATTTT. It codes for CASSESSATQYF.

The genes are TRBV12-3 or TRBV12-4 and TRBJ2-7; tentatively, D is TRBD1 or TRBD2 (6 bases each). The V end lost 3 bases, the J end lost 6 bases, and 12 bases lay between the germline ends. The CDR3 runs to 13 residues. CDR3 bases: TGTGCCAGCAGTTTTGAGGGGGGTAGCGAGCAGTACTTC. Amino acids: CASSFEGGSEQYF.

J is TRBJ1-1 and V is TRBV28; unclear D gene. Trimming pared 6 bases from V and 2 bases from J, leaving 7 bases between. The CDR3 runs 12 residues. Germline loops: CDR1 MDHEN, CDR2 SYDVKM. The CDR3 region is CASSASNTEAFF. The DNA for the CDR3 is TGTGCCAGCAGCGCCTCCAACACTGAAGCTTTCTTT.

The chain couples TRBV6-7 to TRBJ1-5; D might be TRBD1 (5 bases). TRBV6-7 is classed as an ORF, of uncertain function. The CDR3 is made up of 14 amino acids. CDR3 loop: CPPPGRGVNQPQHF. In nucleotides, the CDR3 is TGTCCCCCCCCCGGGAGGGGAGTCAATCAGCCCCAGCATTTT.

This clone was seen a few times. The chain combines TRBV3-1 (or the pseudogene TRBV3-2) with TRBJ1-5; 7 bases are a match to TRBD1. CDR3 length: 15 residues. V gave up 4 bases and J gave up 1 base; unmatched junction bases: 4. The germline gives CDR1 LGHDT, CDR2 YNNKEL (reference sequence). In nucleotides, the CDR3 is TGTGCCAGCAGCCGTTCGACAGGGAGCAATCAGCCCCAGCATTTT. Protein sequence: CASSRSTGSNQPQHF.

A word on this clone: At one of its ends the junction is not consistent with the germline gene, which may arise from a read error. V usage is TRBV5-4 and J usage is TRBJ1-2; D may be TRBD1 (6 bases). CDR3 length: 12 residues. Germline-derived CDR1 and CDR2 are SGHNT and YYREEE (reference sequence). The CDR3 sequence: CASSRDTGPPHF. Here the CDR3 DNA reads TGTGCCAGCAGCCGGGACACAGGTCCCCCTCACTTC.

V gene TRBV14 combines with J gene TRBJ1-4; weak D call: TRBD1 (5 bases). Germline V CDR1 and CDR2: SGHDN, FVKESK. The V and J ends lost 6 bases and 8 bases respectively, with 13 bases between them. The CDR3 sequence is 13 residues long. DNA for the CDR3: TGTGCCAGCAGAGATTGGGGCGAAGAAAAACTGTTTTTT. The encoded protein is CASRDWGEEKLFF.

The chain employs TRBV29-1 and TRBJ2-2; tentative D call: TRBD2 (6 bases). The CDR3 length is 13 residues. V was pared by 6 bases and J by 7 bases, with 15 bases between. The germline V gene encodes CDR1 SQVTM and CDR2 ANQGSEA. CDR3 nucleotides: TGCAGCGTCGGGTTTAGGGGACTCGGGGAGCTGTTTTTT. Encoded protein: CSVGFRGLGELFF.

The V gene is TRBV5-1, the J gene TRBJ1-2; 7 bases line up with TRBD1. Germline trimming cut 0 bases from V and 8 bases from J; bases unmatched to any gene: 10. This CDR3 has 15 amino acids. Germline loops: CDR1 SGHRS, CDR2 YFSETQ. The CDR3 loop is CASSLAERDSLGYTF. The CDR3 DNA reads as TGCGCCAGCAGCTTGGCCGAAAGGGACAGTTTGGGCTACACCTTC.

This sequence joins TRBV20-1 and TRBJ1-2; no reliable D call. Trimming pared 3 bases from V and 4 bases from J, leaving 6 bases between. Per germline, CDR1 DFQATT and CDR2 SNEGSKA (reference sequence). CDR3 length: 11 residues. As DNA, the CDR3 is TGCAGTGCTAGGGGCCTCTATGGCTACACCTTC. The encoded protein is CSARGLYGYTF.

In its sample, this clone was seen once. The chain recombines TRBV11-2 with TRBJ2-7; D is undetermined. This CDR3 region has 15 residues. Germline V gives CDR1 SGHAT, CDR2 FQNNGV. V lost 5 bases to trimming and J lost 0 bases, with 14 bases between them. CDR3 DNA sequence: TGTGCCAGCAGCGACCCGCGGAGAGGCTCCTACGAGCAGTACTTC. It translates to CASSDPRRGSYEQYF.

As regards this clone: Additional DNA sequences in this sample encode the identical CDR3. The CDR3, as DNA: TGTGCCAGCTCACCGGGACAGGGGAACACTGAAGCTTTCTTT. It translates to CASSPGQGNTEAFF. The chain combines TRBV18 with TRBJ1-1; 9 nucleotides line up with TRBD1. The germline CDR1 and CDR2 sequences are KGHSH and LQKENI. J gave up 1 base and V 3 bases, and 0 bases lay outside the gene matches. This CDR3 has 14 amino acids.

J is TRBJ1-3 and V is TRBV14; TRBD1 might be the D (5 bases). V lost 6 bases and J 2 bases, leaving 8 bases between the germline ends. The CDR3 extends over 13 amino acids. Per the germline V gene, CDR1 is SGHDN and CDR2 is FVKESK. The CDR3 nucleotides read TGTGCCAGCAGGTGGGGGACTGGAAACACCATATATTTT. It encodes CASRWGTGNTIYF.

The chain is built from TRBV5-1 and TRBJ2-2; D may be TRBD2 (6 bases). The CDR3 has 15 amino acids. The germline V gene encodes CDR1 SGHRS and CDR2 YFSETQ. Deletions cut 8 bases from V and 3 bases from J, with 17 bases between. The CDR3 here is CASLPGVAHTGELFF. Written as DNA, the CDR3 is TGCGCCAGTCTCCCGGGGGTGGCACACACCGGGGAGCTGTTTTTT.

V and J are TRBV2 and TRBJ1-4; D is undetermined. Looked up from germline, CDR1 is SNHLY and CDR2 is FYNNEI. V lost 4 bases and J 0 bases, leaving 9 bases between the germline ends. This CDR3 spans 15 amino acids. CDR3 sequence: CASSGGGTTNEKLFF. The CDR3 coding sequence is TGTGCCAGCAGTGGAGGAGGGACAACTAATGAAAAACTGTTTTTT.

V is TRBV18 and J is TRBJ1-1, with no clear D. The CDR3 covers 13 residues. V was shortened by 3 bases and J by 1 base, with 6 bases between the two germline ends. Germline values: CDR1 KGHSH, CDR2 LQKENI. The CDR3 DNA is TGTGCCAGCTCACCTACCTCGAACACTGAAGCTTTCTTT. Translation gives CASSPTSNTEAFF.

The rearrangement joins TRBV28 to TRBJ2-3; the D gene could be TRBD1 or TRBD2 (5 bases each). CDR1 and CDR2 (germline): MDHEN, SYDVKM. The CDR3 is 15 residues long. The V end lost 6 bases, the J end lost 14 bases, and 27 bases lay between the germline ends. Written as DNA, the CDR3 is TGTGCCAGCAGCCCTTTAGGGTCCTTCCGGGACCCTCCGTATTTT. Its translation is CASSPLGSFRDPPYF.

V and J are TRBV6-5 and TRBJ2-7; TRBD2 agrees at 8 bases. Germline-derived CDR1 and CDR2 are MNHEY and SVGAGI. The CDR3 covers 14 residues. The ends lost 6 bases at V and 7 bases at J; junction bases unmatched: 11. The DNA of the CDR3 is TGTGCCAGCAGCCAGCCCGGGGGGGAAGAAGAGCAGTACTTC. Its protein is CASSQPGGEEEQYF.

CDR3 sequence: CATSARDVETNSPLHF. The CDR3 bases are TGTGCCACCAGCGCCCGGGACGTCGAAACGAATTCACCCCTCCACTTT. The rearrangement uses TRBV15 and TRBJ1-6, with TRBD1 as a possible D gene (5 bases). Trimming left V 5 bases short and J 7 bases short, with 18 bases between. Germline V gene data show CDR1 as LNHNV and CDR2 as YYDKDF (reference sequence). CDR3 length equals 16 residues.

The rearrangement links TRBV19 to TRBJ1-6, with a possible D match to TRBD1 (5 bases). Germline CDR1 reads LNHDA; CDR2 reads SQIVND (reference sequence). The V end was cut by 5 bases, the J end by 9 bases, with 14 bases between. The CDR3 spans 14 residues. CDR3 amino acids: CASSLGTESSPLHF. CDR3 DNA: TGTGCCAGTAGTCTCGGGACGGAGAGTTCACCCCTCCACTTT.

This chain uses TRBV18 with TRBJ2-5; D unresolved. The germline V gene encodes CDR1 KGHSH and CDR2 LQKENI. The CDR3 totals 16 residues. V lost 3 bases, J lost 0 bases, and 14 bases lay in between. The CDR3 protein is CASSPGLLRHQETQYF. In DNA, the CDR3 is TGTGCCAGCTCACCGGGGTTATTGAGACACCAAGAGACCCAGTACTTC.

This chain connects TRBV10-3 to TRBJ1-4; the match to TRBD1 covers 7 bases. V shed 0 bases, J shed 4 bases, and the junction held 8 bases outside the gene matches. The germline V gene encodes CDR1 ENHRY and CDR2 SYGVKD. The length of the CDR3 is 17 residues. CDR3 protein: CAISESGVPGGNEKLFF. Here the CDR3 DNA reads TGTGCCATCAGTGAGTCGGGGGTTCCAGGGGGTAATGAAAAACTGTTTTTT.